This T cell receptor beta chain appears in the sequencing data of a study of blood T cells in healthy people across ages. A second 7 to 11 cycle PCR used barcoded and J-beta primers. TCRdb used MiXCR to reprocess the 5' RACE reads, holding one entry per CDR3 protein. The table includes roughly 900,000 distinct CDR3 sequences, under 50% detected once. The sample comprised blood. This TCR derives from a man between 25 and 39 years old in good health.

The CDR3 sequence: CSARDSGQGRTDTQYF. The CDR3 DNA reads TGCAGTGCTAGAGATTCAGGACAGGGGAGGACAGATACGCAGTATTTT. This chain joins TRBV20-1 and TRBJ2-3; 9 bases map to TRBD1. This CDR3 has 16 residues. The V gene's germline CDR1 is DFQATT and CDR2 SNEGSKA (reference sequence). The trim removed 0 bases at V and 3 bases at J, leaving 7 bases unmatched.